This TCR beta chain originates from a study of shared clonotypes between healthy human individuals. In the study overall: Per donor, CD8 memory used one plate, CD8 naive used two, CD4 memory used three and CD4 naive used three.

The CDR3 is 12 amino acids. CDR1 is SEHNR and CDR2 is FQNEAQ in the germline V gene (reference sequence). Trimming removed 1 base at V and 5 bases at J, with 6 bases between. For this clone: Its matching antigen is unknown. Other nucleotide sequences from this sample produce the same CDR3.

The authors divided CD4+ cells into CD45RA+ naive and CD45RA-negative memory subsets. Study outcomes and limitations: Across a handful of donors, naive CD4 shared 4.5% to 6%, naive CD8 more than 3%, memory CD4 2% to 2.5%, memory CD8 more than 0.35%.

The table came from immunoSEQ multiplex PCR; TCRdb's copy has only in-frame clones and leaves some out. The data contain millions of clones, 85% to 95% of them singletons. Material: naive CD4+ T cells sorted from blood. Indicated subset: CD45RA+ positively selected. The chain combines TRBV7-9 with TRBJ2-7; D assignment may be TRBD1 or TRBD2 (5 bases each). This clonotype was obtained from a young man in good health. CDR3 DNA sequence: TGTGCCAGCAGCTTAGGAGGGGACGAGCAGTACTTC. Its protein is CASSLGGDEQYF.